Listed below are T cell receptor beta chains from one sample, sequenced in a study of PD-1 blockade in classical Hodgkin lymphoma. Data came from immunoSEQ multiplex PCR; TCRdb stores just in-frame clones and leaves some out. The sample contains about 17,000 clones, 87% of which appear only once. Sequences were obtained from peripheral blood mononuclear cells (PBMCs). These receptors all stem from a human donor with classical Hodgkin lymphoma. Each CDR3 is given with its conserved first and last residue. A D gene is named only where the DNA matches it firmly. Clone size appears in some rows only: once, few, many, or a class for an expanded clone.

>14|TRBD2|NA|TRBJ2-7|TRBV15
CATSRARGAYEQYF
TGTGCCACCAGCCGGGCCCGGGGGGCCTACGAGCAGTACTTC
>13|NA|NA|TRBJ2-5|TRBV18
CASSLTGLETQYF
TGTGCCAGCTCTCTAACAGGGCTAGAGACCCAGTACTTC
>16|TRBD2|few|TRBJ2-5|TRBV7-2
CASRRGQGGTQETQYF
TGTGCCAGCAGGCGTGGGCAGGGAGGGACCCAAGAGACCCAGTACTTC
>14|TRBD2|once|TRBJ2-1|TRBV5-1
CASSRTSGINEQFF
TGCGCCAGCAGCCGGACTAGCGGGATAAATGAGCAGTTCTTC
>14|NA|NA|TRBJ2-7|TRBV7-9
CASSLESLRAPQYF
TGTGCCAGCAGCTTGGAATCGCTTAGGGCTCCGCAGTACTTC
>13|NA|NA|TRBJ1-3|TRBV2
CASSAGPGNTIYF
TGTGCCAGCAGTGCAGGGCCCGGAAACACCATATATTTT
>8|NA|NA|TRBJ1-5|TRBV21-1
CMCQPQHF
TGTATGTGTCAGCCCCAGCATTTT
>17|TRBD1|large|TRBJ2-2|TRBV18
CASSTGDRVFNHGELFF
TGTGCCAGCTCTACGGGCGACAGGGTCTTCAACCACGGGGAGCTGTTTTTT
>20|TRBD2|NA|TRBJ2-3|TRBV4-3
CASSQEAGLAGDISTDTQYF
TGCGCCAGCAGCCAAGAAGCGGGACTAGCGGGAGACATTAGCACAGATACGCAGTATTTT
>14|NA|NA|TRBJ1-1|TRBV18
CASSSEGGRTEAFF
TGTGCCAGCTCATCAGAGGGGGGACGGACTGAAGCTTTCTTT
>13|NA|few|TRBJ2-5|TRBV7-8
CASSLAGRETQYF
TGTGCCAGCAGCTTAGCTGGGCGAGAGACCCAGTACTTC